The 8 T cell receptor beta chains below all came from one sample that was sequenced in a study of cytomegalovirus exposure and HLA in healthy donors (TCRdb year 2017). Libraries were built with the immunoSEQ multiplex PCR assay. The multiplex PCR relied on a mix of 60 forward primers for TCR Vbeta segments and 13 reverse primers for TCR Jbeta segments. In its TCRdb copy, this immuneACCESS table keeps in-frame sequences only and misses some clones. Where compared with another copy, unresolved V genes explain less than half of these, and the others have no known cause. The sample has 150,000 to 250,000 clones on record, less than 80% of them singletons. The ten largest clones represent around 4.8% of the sample. Sequenced sample: PBMCs. The receptors shown here come from a woman aged 25 to 39 in good health and CMV-seropositive.

J is TRBJ2-1 and V is TRBV19; 8 positions agree with TRBD2. V was pared by 5 bases and J by 2 bases, with 14 bases of the junction left unmatched. CDR1 is LNHDA and CDR2 is SQIVND in the germline V gene (reference sequence). This CDR3 is built from 18 residues. CDR3 region: CASSASPRSGETYNEQFF. CDR3 DNA sequence: TGTGCCAGTAGTGCATCACCCCGTAGCGGGGAGACCTACAATGAGCAGTTCTTC. The variable domain in full, with the rest retrieved from reference TRBV19 and TRBJ2-1, is DGGITQSPKYLFRKEGQNVTLSCEQNLNHDAMYWYRQDPGQGLRLIYYSQIVNDFQKGDIAEGYSVSREKKESFPLTVTSAQKNPTAFYLCASSASPRSGETYNEQFFGPGTRLTVL.

With respect to this clone: In the same sample, other DNA sequences code for this CDR3. The rearrangement uses TRBV7-9 and TRBJ1-1; TRBD1 might be the D (5 bases). This CDR3 is built from 14 residues. Germline lookup yields CDR1 SEHNR and CDR2 FQNEAQ (reference sequence). V was cut by 0 bases and J by 1 base, with 6 bases left in between. The CDR3 nucleotides read TGTGCCAGCAGCTTAGCGCAGGGGAACACTGAAGCTTTCTTT. The encoded protein is CASSLAQGNTEAFF.

The chain combines TRBV7-2 with TRBJ2-7; 9 bases map to TRBD2. This CDR3 has 16 amino acids. J gave up 3 bases and V 4 bases, and 10 bases lay outside the gene matches. Germline assignment: CDR1 SGHTA and CDR2 FQGNSA. The CDR3 bases are TGTGCCAGCAGCTCCCGTAGCGGGGGCGGCCGCTACGAGCAGTACTTC. Translating it yields CASSSRSGGGRYEQYF.

This clone turned up a few times. V and J are TRBV27 and TRBJ1-2; D is possibly TRBD1 (6 bases). This CDR3 region has 12 residues. Germline CDR1 is MNHEY and CDR2 is SMNVEV (reference sequence). V lost 3 bases to trimming and J lost 9 bases, with 11 bases between them. In nucleotides, the CDR3 is TGTGCCAGCAGTTTTTTAGGGGGAAGCTACACCTTC. As protein: CASSFLGGSYTF.

J is TRBJ2-7 and V is TRBV4-3; the D is unclear. Deletions cut 0 bases from V and 1 base from J, with 4 bases between. The germline V gene encodes CDR1 LGHNA and CDR2 YSLEER. The CDR3 totals 13 residues. The CDR3 protein is CASSQDESYEQYF. For the CDR3, the DNA is TGCGCCAGCAGCCAAGACGAGTCCTACGAGCAGTACTTC.

CDR3: CASSQDRDYGYTF. As DNA, the CDR3 is TGTGCCAGCAGCCAAGACAGGGACTATGGCTACACCTTC. This sequence joins TRBV4-2 and TRBJ1-2; D perhaps matches TRBD1 (5 bases). Germline values: CDR1 LGHNA, CDR2 YNFKEQ. Trimming cost V 0 bases and J 3 bases, with 5 bases left between them. CDR3 length equals 13 residues.

V usage is TRBV13 and J usage is TRBJ2-3; 10 nucleotides match TRBD2. V was clipped by 2 bases and J by 1 base; unmatched bases: 6. The CDR3 has 17 residues. Germline assignment: CDR1 PRHDT and CDR2 FYEKMQ (reference sequence). The CDR3 region has the DNA TGTGCCAGCAGCTTATTTTTCGGGACTAGCGGCACAGATACGCAGTATTTT. It translates to CASSLFFGTSGTDTQYF.

This clone showed up just a few times. The chain combines TRBV19 with TRBJ1-2; TRBD1 agrees at 7 bases. Looked up from germline, CDR1 is LNHDA and CDR2 is SQIVND (reference sequence). After removal of 4 bases from V and 6 bases from J, the junction contained 8 bases not matched to a gene. There are 14 residues in the CDR3. The CDR3: CASSRGGDDHGYTF. CDR3 bases: TGTGCCAGTAGTAGAGGGGGCGATGATCATGGCTACACCTTC.